The 18 T cell receptor beta chains in this list originate from one sample, sequenced in a study of human T cells and chemical hapten exposure (dated by TCRdb to 2020 to 2023). Receptors were amplified or captured by RACE. Sequencing was carried out with a NextSeq 500. The public reads were reprocessed in TCRdb via fastp at Q25 and MiXCR, keeping in-frame beta chains. Rows with a matching CDR3 protein are joined into one entry that keeps the most common DNA and genes. For this sample there are 55,000 to 75,000 distinct CDR3 sequences; approximately 13% appear just once. Roughly 2.3% of the sample belongs to the ten largest clones. The meaning of the sample's time point label: patch test 3, about 24 weeks after DPC sensitization. According to the study, the label for this sample's treatment or condition signals: therapeutic diphenylcyclopropenone sensitization with weekly scalp DPC. This material consisted of whole blood, taken in connection with sensitization to the hapten diphenylcyclopropenone (DPC). The receptors were sampled from a man aged 25-45 years with alopecia areata. Some clones in this sample may be carry-over from other donors' samples.

In its sample, this clonotype was seen once. The chain employs TRBV4-3 and TRBJ1-6; 8 bases match TRBD1. The germline V gene encodes CDR1 LGHNA and CDR2 YSLEER. Unmatched junction bases numbered 1, after V lost 2 bases and J lost 10 bases. The CDR3 spans 13 residues. The CDR3: CASSQWTGSPLHF. The CDR3 nucleotides read TGCGCCAGCAGCCAATGGACAGGGTCACCCCTCCACTTT.

There are many counts of this clonotype. The chain employs TRBV7-9 and TRBJ2-1; possible D gene TRBD1, 5 bases. The CDR3 has 13 residues. The ends were cut back, 7 bases at V and 3 bases at J, with 10 bases in the middle. Germline V CDR1 and CDR2: SEHNR, FQNEAQ (reference sequence). CDR3 sequence reads: CASTRQLYNEQFF. The CDR3 nucleotides are TGTGCCAGCACCAGACAGCTCTACAATGAGCAGTTCTTC.

This clonotype appeared many times. The V call is TRBV12-3 or TRBV12-4, the J call TRBJ2-3, with D perhaps TRBD2 (5 bases). The CDR3 is made up of 12 amino acids. The ends were cut back, 11 bases at V and 2 bases at J, with 11 bases in the middle. The CDR3 here is CALGGYTDTQYF. The CDR3 DNA sequence: TGTGCCCTAGGAGGCTACACAGATACGCAGTATTTT.

There are many counts of this clonotype. This sequence joins TRBV6-2 or TRBV6-3 and TRBJ2-7, with D uncertain. This CDR3 spans 13 amino acids. Germline-derived CDR1 and CDR2 are MNHEY and SVGEGT. The V and J ends lost 4 bases and 2 bases respectively, with 9 bases between them. CDR3 amino acids: CASSSPRPYEQYF. CDR3 nucleotide sequence: TGTGCCAGCAGTTCCCCACGTCCCTACGAGCAGTACTTC.

The DNA for the CDR3 is TGTGCCAGCTCACCAAAGGGTCTAGACTCCTACGAGCAGTACTTC. The encoded protein is CASSPKGLDSYEQYF. The rearrangement uses TRBV18 and TRBJ2-7; D remains unclear. Germline values: CDR1 KGHSH, CDR2 LQKENI. The CDR3 runs 15 residues. V was clipped by 2 bases and J by 0 bases, with 11 bases between them.

In the case of this clonotype: No conserved phenylalanine or tryptophan is present at the end of the CDR3, so a read error is the likely explanation. The chain joins TRBV4-2 to TRBJ2-7, with D perhaps matching TRBD1 or TRBD2 (5 bases each). The germline V gene encodes CDR1 LGHNA and CDR2 YNFKEQ. The V end was cut by 0 bases, the J end by 2 bases, with 14 bases between. This CDR3 is built from 16 residues. Here the CDR3 reads CASSQDLRGPAYEQYS. CDR3 bases: TGTGCCAGCAGCCAAGATCTGAGGGGCCCTGCCTACGAGCAGTACTCC.

The chain couples TRBV28 to TRBJ1-1, with 7 bases fitting TRBD1. Looked up from germline, CDR1 is MDHEN and CDR2 is SYDVKM. Germline trimming cut 4 bases from V and 1 base from J; bases unmatched to any gene: 18. CDR3 size: 19 residues. CDR3 sequence reads: CASSYLVDLPGQTNTEAFF. CDR3 in DNA: TGTGCCAGCAGTTATCTAGTTGACTTACCGGGACAGACGAACACTGAAGCTTTCTTT.

The rearrangement joins TRBV5-1 to TRBJ2-5; D not resolved. In germline, CDR1 is SGHRS, CDR2 YFSETQ. Trimming pared 4 bases from V and 5 bases from J, leaving 9 bases between. This CDR3 is 12 amino acids long. CDR3 DNA sequence: TGCGCCAGCAGCACAGACTGGGAGACCCAGTACTTC. Its protein is CASSTDWETQYF.

The rearrangement joins TRBV5-4 to TRBJ1-6, with D unclear. The CDR3 covers 16 residues. Germline V lookup: CDR1 SGHNT, CDR2 YYREEE (reference sequence). V gave up 3 bases and J gave up 6 bases, with 16 bases separating them. The CDR3, as DNA: TGTGCCAGCAGCTCAGACGACGGGTGGGGTAATTCACCCCTCCACTTT. This encodes CASSSDDGWGNSPLHF.

The chain has TRBV6-2 or TRBV6-3 and TRBJ2-7; no clear D. Trimming shortened V by 0 bases and J by 5 bases, and 8 bases separated the two germline ends. CDR1 MNHEY and CDR2 SVGEGT come from the germline V gene. The CDR3 is 13 residues long. CDR3: CASSYSRSDEQYF. DNA for the CDR3: TGTGCCAGCAGTTACTCGAGAAGTGACGAGCAGTACTTC.

This clonotype was seen a few times. The chain has TRBV30 and TRBJ1-6; no clear D. The germline V gene encodes CDR1 GTSNPN and CDR2 SVGIG (reference sequence). The V and J ends lost 0 bases and 0 bases respectively, with 9 bases between them. The CDR3 is 16 residues long. The CDR3 coding sequence is TGTGCCTGGAGTGTACCCGGGAGCTCCTATAATTCACCCCTCCACTTT. Its translation is CAWSVPGSSYNSPLHF.

This clonotype was picked up many times. This sequence joins TRBV7-2 and TRBJ2-5, with 8 bases aligning to TRBD2. This CDR3 is 15 amino acids long. Per the germline V gene, CDR1 is SGHTA and CDR2 is FQGNSA. J was trimmed by 1 base and V by 3 bases; bases with no gene match: 4. CDR3 sequence (DNA): TGTGCCAGCAGCTTGGCTCTAGCGGGCCAAGAGACCCAGTACTTC. This codes for CASSLALAGQETQYF. Together with reference TRBV7-2 and TRBJ2-5, the CDR3 gives the full variable domain: GAGVSQSPSNKVTEKGKDVELRCDPISGHTALYWYRQSLGQGLEFLIYFQGNSAPDKSGLPSDRFSAERTGGSVSTLTIQRTQQEDSAVYLCASSLALAGQETQYFGPGTRLLVL.

The J gene is TRBJ2-1, the V gene TRBV5-5; a possible D gene is TRBD1 (6 bases). V was trimmed by 3 bases and J by 5 bases, leaving 15 bases between them. In germline, CDR1 is SGHKS, CDR2 YYEKEE (reference sequence). The CDR3 loop spans 15 amino acids. CDR3 sequence reads: CASSWGQGRDNEQFF. CDR3 sequence (DNA): TGTGCCAGCAGCTGGGGTCAGGGGCGCGACAATGAGCAGTTCTTC.

This clonotype has more than one count but fewer than ten. The genes are TRBV10-3 and TRBJ2-7; D may be TRBD1 (6 bases). From germline, CDR1 is ENHRY and CDR2 SYGVKD. The length of the CDR3 is 12 residues. V was cut by 6 bases and J by 3 bases, with 9 bases left in between. The chain's CDR3 is CAIRSDSYEQYF. The CDR3 region has the DNA TGTGCCATCAGATCGGACAGCTACGAGCAGTACTTC.

The rearrangement links TRBV9 to TRBJ2-3, with D unclear. Germline V gene data show CDR1 as SGDLS and CDR2 as YYNGEE. This CDR3 has 13 amino acids. V lost 0 bases and J 4 bases, leaving 6 bases between the germline ends. The CDR3 region has the DNA TGTGCCAGCAGCGTAGGGCGTCCAGATACGCAGTATTTT. Its translation is CASSVGRPDTQYF.

The V call is TRBV7-2, the J call TRBJ2-7; the D gene is possibly TRBD2 (5 bases). The CDR3 covers 14 residues. With 1 base removed from V and 3 bases from J, the gap between germline ends came to 10 bases. Germline V gene lookup returns CDR1 SGHTA and CDR2 FQGNSA. The CDR3 nucleotides read TGTGCCAGCAGCTTAGGGCCGGGAAACTACGAGCAGTACTTC. Translation: CASSLGPGNYEQYF.

On this clonotype itself: This clone may be a read error of a much larger clone one base away. This chain joins TRBV28 and TRBJ1-1; D not certain. This CDR3 has 14 amino acids. Between the trimmed V and J ends, which lost 6 bases and 1 base, there was a span of 12 bases. Germline values: CDR1 MDHEN, CDR2 SYDVKM. The CDR3 DNA is TGTGCCAGCAGGTCCGGGATAGGGAACACTGAAGCTTTCTTT. It translates to CASRSGIGNTEAFF.

The chain is built from TRBV29-1 and TRBJ2-3; 7 nucleotides agree with TRBD1. From germline, CDR1 is SQVTM and CDR2 ANQGSEA. The CDR3 has 14 residues. With 2 bases clipped from V and 9 bases from J, the junction kept 11 bases outside the gene matches. CDR3 sequence reads: CSVETRQGRQTQYF. The DNA for the CDR3 is TGCAGCGTTGAAACAAGACAGGGCCGACAAACGCAGTATTTT.